These 14 T cell receptor beta chains share one sample of origin, sequenced in a study of T cell clonotyping in hematopoietic cell transplantation. Sequenced by immunoSEQ multiplex PCR; TCRdb stores in-frame clones only, minus some. The top ten hold roughly 4.2% of the sample, which has about 2,100 clones, roughly 94% seen once. The sequencing sample was made of peripheral blood mononuclear cells. The receptors were sampled from a man aged 45-60 years in good health. Some clones in this sample may be carry-over from other donors' samples.

V usage is TRBV9 and J usage is TRBJ2-5, with D possibly being TRBD2 (6 bases). V lost 2 bases, J lost 5 bases, and 16 bases lay in between. CDR1 is SGDLS, CDR2 YYNGEE, per germline. The CDR3 contains 15 residues. In DNA form, the CDR3 reads TGTGCCAGCAGCGTCGATCCCCGAGGAGGGGAGACCCAGTACTTC. Its translation is CASSVDPRGGETQYF. Combining the CDR3 with reference TRBV9 and TRBJ2-5 gives the whole variable domain DSGVTQTPKHLITATGQRVTLRCSPRSGDLSVYWYQQSLDQGLQFLIQYYNGEERAKGNILERFSAQQFPDLHSELNLSSLELGDSALYFCASSVDPRGGETQYFGPGTRLLVL.

The V and J genes are TRBV4-1 and TRBJ2-5; 8 nucleotides agree with TRBD2. Germline trimming cut 2 bases from V and 0 bases from J; bases unmatched to any gene: 5. CDR3 size: 16 residues. Looked up from germline, CDR1 is MGHRA and CDR2 is YSYEKL. The CDR3 region is CASSQQGLGNQETQYF. DNA for the CDR3: TGCGCCAGCAGCCAACAGGGACTAGGGAACCAAGAGACCCAGTACTTC.

The V gene is TRBV30, the J gene TRBJ1-3; D might be TRBD1 (6 bases). This CDR3 is 13 amino acids long. The V gene's germline CDR1 is GTSNPN and CDR2 SVGIG (reference sequence). V was trimmed by 4 bases and J by 1 base, leaving 8 bases between them. The DNA of the CDR3 is TGTGCCTGGATTCAGGGGTCTGGAAACACCATATATTTT. Residues: CAWIQGSGNTIYF.

This clone was seen a single time. The rearrangement links TRBV29-1 to TRBJ1-2, with TRBD1 matching over 7 bases. CDR1 and CDR2 (germline): SQVTM, ANQGSEA. The CDR3 is made up of 14 amino acids. The V and J ends lost 4 bases and 8 bases, in that order; junction bases with no gene match: 13. This chain's CDR3 is CSVGSPGGEGGYTF. CDR3 coding DNA: TGCAGCGTTGGTTCCCCAGGGGGAGAAGGAGGCTACACCTTC.

The chain is built from TRBV19 and TRBJ2-5, with a tentative D call TRBD2 (5 bases). Per the germline V gene, CDR1 is LNHDA and CDR2 is SQIVND (reference sequence). V lost 11 bases, J lost 4 bases, and 14 bases lay in between. The CDR3 runs to 12 residues. In nucleotides, the CDR3 is TGTGCCTCGAATCGGGGTTCAGAGACCCAGTACTTC. Protein product: CASNRGSETQYF.

The chain joins TRBV7-9 to TRBJ1-5; D is unresolved. V lost 1 base and J 10 bases, leaving 8 bases between the germline ends. The germline gives CDR1 SEHNR, CDR2 FQNEAQ (reference sequence). This CDR3 has 12 amino acids. Here the CDR3 DNA reads TGTGCCAGCAGCTTAGGGTTGGCTCCCCAGCATTTT. It translates to CASSLGLAPQHF.

The chain uses TRBV2 and TRBJ2-1, with unresolved D. CDR1 and CDR2 (germline): SNHLY, FYNNEI. CDR3 length: 15 amino acids. The ends were cut back, 1 base at V and 2 bases at J, with 9 bases in the middle. The CDR3 is CASSEGYHTYNEQFF. The CDR3 DNA follows: TGTGCCAGCAGTGAAGGGTATCATACCTACAATGAGCAGTTCTTC. Full variable domain (remainder filled in from reference TRBV2 and TRBJ2-1): EPEVTQTPSHQVTQMGQEVILRCVPISNHLYFYWYRQILGQKVEFLVSFYNNEISEKSEIFDDQFSVERPDGSNFTLKIRSTKLEDSAMYFCASSEGYHTYNEQFFGPGTRLTVL.

The chain has TRBV6-6 and TRBJ2-3; 8 bases map to TRBD1. The length of the CDR3 is 16 residues. Germline loops: CDR1 MNHNY, CDR2 SVGAGI (reference sequence). The V gene end was trimmed by 0 bases and the J gene end by 0 bases; junction bases not matched to a gene: 2. The CDR3 nucleotides are TGTGCCAGCAGTTACTCTCGGACAGGGAGCACAGATACGCAGTATTTT. Translating it yields CASSYSRTGSTDTQYF.

The rearrangement joins TRBV4-1 to TRBJ1-5, with D possibly being TRBD1 (5 bases). With 1 base removed from V and 7 bases from J, the gap between germline ends came to 14 bases. CDR3 length: 15 residues. Germline assignment: CDR1 MGHRA and CDR2 YSYEKL. CDR3 DNA: TGCGCCAGCAGCCAAGTTGGGTGGGACGGGCAGCCCCAGCATTTT. Its translation is CASSQVGWDGQPQHF.

The J gene is TRBJ1-2, the V gene TRBV25-1; possible D gene TRBD1, 5 bases. CDR3 size: 14 residues. The V gene's germline CDR1 is MGHDK and CDR2 SYGVNS. Trimming shortened V by 2 bases and J by 4 bases, and 11 bases separated the two germline ends. Here the CDR3 reads CASSEVQGLYGYTF. The CDR3 DNA sequence: TGTGCCAGCAGTGAAGTGCAGGGCCTCTATGGCTACACCTTC.

The chain combines TRBV29-1 with TRBJ1-1; no clear D. CDR3 length: 10 amino acids. V was pared by 7 bases and J by 4 bases, with 7 bases between. The germline gives CDR1 SQVTM, CDR2 ANQGSEA. The CDR3 loop reads CSAGGTEAFF. The CDR3 DNA reads as TGCAGCGCTGGAGGCACTGAAGCTTTCTTT.

This chain joins TRBV28 and TRBJ1-2; TRBD1 agrees at 7 bases. V shed 4 bases and J 5 bases; nucleotides not matched to a gene: 4. The V gene's germline CDR1 is MDHEN and CDR2 SYDVKM. This CDR3 contains 13 residues. CDR3 region: CASSWDRFYGYTF. CDR3 DNA sequence: TGTGCCAGCAGTTGGGACAGATTTTATGGCTACACCTTC.

The chain is built from TRBV15 and TRBJ1-3, with D possibly TRBD1 on 6 matching bases. Trimming pared 0 bases from V and 3 bases from J, leaving 12 bases between. The CDR3 loop spans 16 amino acids. From germline, CDR1 is LNHNV and CDR2 YYDKDF (reference sequence). The CDR3 DNA is TGTGCCACCAGCAGAGATCGGGGGCTGAGTGGAAACACCATATATTTT. This translates into CATSRDRGLSGNTIYF. Supplemented by reference TRBV15 and TRBJ1-3, the full variable domain reads DAMVIQNPRYQVTQFGKPVTLSCSQTLNHNVMYWYQQKSSQAPKLLFHYYDKDFNNEADTPDNFQSRRPNTSFCFLDIRSPGLGDTAMYLCATSRDRGLSGNTIYFGEGSWLTVV.

The chain uses TRBV7-9 and TRBJ1-1; D gene ambiguous. Germline-derived CDR1 and CDR2 are SEHNR and FQNEAQ (reference sequence). Deletions cut 1 base from V and 1 base from J, with 7 bases between. This CDR3 has 14 residues. The CDR3 DNA follows: TGTGCCAGCAGCTTAGGTTTATGGAACACTGAAGCTTTCTTT. Translated, it gives CASSLGLWNTEAFF.